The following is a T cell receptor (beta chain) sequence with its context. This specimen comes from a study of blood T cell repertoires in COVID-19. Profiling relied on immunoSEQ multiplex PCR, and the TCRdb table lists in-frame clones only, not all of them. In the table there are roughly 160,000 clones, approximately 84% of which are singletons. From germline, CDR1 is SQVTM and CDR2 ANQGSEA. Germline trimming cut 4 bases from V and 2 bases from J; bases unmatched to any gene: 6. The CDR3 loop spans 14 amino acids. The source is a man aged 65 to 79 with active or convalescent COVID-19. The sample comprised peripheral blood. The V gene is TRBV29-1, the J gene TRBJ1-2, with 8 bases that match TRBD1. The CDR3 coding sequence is TGCAGCGTTGCTAGGACAGGGCCAAACTATGGCTACACCTTC. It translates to CSVARTGPNYGYTF. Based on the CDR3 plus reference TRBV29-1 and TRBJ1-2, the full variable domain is SAVISQKPSRDICQRGTSLTIQCQVDSQVTMMFWYRQQPGQSLTLIATANQGSEATYESGFVIDKFPISRPNLTFSTLTVSNMSPEDSSIYLCSVARTGPNYGYTFGSGTRLTVV.